These T cell receptor beta chains were read from a single sample in a study of blood T cell repertoires in COVID-19. The data were produced by immunoSEQ multiplex PCR, yet TCRdb's version contains in-frame clones alone and is incomplete. The repertoire holds 300,000 or so clones, with around nine tenths as singletons. Sequences were obtained from peripheral blood. Source of these receptors: a man aged 65-85 years with acute or convalescent COVID-19. Both conserved end residues are part of each CDR3. D genes are given only for firm matches. Size is omitted from some rows. Given values are once, few, many or a class for expanded clones.

CDR3 DNA: TGTGCCTCCCAGGGTTTGGGTGAAAAACTGTTTTTT
CDR3 protein: CASQGLGEKLFF
clone size: once
J gene: TRBJ1-4
D gene: -
V gene: TRBV30

CDR3 DNA: TGCGCCAGCAGCGGGGGACTAGCGGGCGCCTACGAGCAGTACTTC
CDR3 protein: CASSGGLAGAYEQYF
clone size: -
J gene: TRBJ2-7
D gene: TRBD2
V gene: TRBV5-1

CDR3 DNA: TGTGCCACCAGCAGTTTGCAGGGTTCCGGGGAGACCCAGTACTTC
CDR3 protein: CATSSLQGSGETQYF
clone size: -
J gene: TRBJ2-5
D gene: -
V gene: TRBV15

CDR3 DNA: TGTGCCAGCAGCCCGAACCCGGGGACTGGCGCGACCTATGGCTACACCTTC
CDR3 protein: CASSPNPGTGATYGYTF
clone size: few
J gene: TRBJ1-2
D gene: -
V gene: TRBV7-8

CDR3 DNA: TGTGCCAGCAGCTTGTCCCCAGGGGCAAATTCACCCCTCCACTTT
CDR3 protein: CASSLSPGANSPLHF
clone size: -
J gene: TRBJ1-6
D gene: -
V gene: TRBV5-4

CDR3 DNA: TGTGCCAGTAGTCAAACACACCTCTCTGGGGCCAACGTCCTGACTTTC
CDR3 protein: CASSQTHLSGANVLTF
clone size: -
J gene: TRBJ2-6
D gene: -
V gene: TRBV19

CDR3 DNA: TGTGCCAGCAGCCCAGACAGGGGAGGAGACACCATATATTTT
CDR3 protein: CASSPDRGGDTIYF
clone size: -
J gene: TRBJ1-3
D gene: TRBD1
V gene: TRBV7-2

CDR3 DNA: TGCAGCGTTTCGGGACAGGAGGGCACTGAAGCTTTCTTT
CDR3 protein: CSVSGQEGTEAFF
clone size: -
J gene: TRBJ1-1
D gene: TRBD1
V gene: TRBV29-1

CDR3 DNA: TGTGCCAGCACTAGTGCGACCCCCTACGAGCAGTACTTC
CDR3 protein: CASTSATPYEQYF
clone size: -
J gene: TRBJ2-7
D gene: -
V gene: TRBV28

CDR3 DNA: TGTGCCAGCAGCGACAGACCGAAACGCAATCAGCCCCAGCATTTT
CDR3 protein: CASSDRPKRNQPQHF
clone size: -
J gene: TRBJ1-5
D gene: -
V gene: TRBV21-1

CDR3 DNA: TGCGCCAGCAGCTACGGACTGGATCAGCCCCAGCATTTT
CDR3 protein: CASSYGLDQPQHF
clone size: -
J gene: TRBJ1-5
D gene: -
V gene: TRBV4-1

CDR3 DNA: TGTGCCAGCAGCAAAGCGCCCGCAGGGGGCGCGAGGACTGAAGCTTTCTTT
CDR3 protein: CASSKAPAGGARTEAFF
clone size: once
J gene: TRBJ1-1
D gene: -
V gene: TRBV21-1

CDR3 DNA: TGTGCCAGCAGCTCGCTCCGGGACAGGGTAACCGGGGAGCTGTTTTTT
CDR3 protein: CASSSLRDRVTGELFF
clone size: -
J gene: TRBJ2-2
D gene: TRBD1
V gene: TRBV7-2

CDR3 DNA: TGTGCCAGCACCGGGGGTAATGACTACACCTTC
CDR3 protein: CASTGGNDYTF
clone size: -
J gene: TRBJ1-2
D gene: -
V gene: TRBV6-6

CDR3 DNA: TGTGCCTGGAGAGGGACAGGGAGGACCTCCTACGAGCAGTACTTC
CDR3 protein: CAWRGTGRTSYEQYF
clone size: -
J gene: TRBJ2-7
D gene: TRBD1
V gene: TRBV30

CDR3 DNA: TGTGCCAGCAGCTTAAGCGGAGAGACCCAGTACTTC
CDR3 protein: CASSLSGETQYF
clone size: -
J gene: TRBJ2-5
D gene: -
V gene: TRBV7-9

CDR3 DNA: TGTGCCAGCAGCTCGCCCAGGGGTATAGAGACCCAGTACTTC
CDR3 protein: CASSSPRGIETQYF
clone size: -
J gene: TRBJ2-5
D gene: -
V gene: TRBV5-5

CDR3 DNA: TGTGCCAGCAGGCTACAGGGGGCAGGGGAGCAGTACTTC
CDR3 protein: CASRLQGAGEQYF
clone size: -
J gene: TRBJ2-7
D gene: TRBD1
V gene: TRBV27

CDR3 DNA: TGTGCCAGCTCCACGGCAGGGAATCAGCCCCAGCATTTT
CDR3 protein: CASSTAGNQPQHF
clone size: -
J gene: TRBJ1-5
D gene: -
V gene: TRBV7-9

CDR3 DNA: TGTGCCACCGCCAGGGCAGGGCGGCAGCCCCAGCATTTT
CDR3 protein: CATARAGRQPQHF
clone size: -
J gene: TRBJ1-5
D gene: -
V gene: TRBV6-5

CDR3 DNA: TGTGCCAGCAGTTACGCTAGCGGTAAAGAGACCCAGTACTTC
CDR3 protein: CASSYASGKETQYF
clone size: -
J gene: TRBJ2-5
D gene: TRBD2
V gene: TRBV6-5

CDR3 DNA: TGCGCCAGCAGCTTGACTAGCGGGGTCCAAGAGACCCAGTACTTC
CDR3 protein: CASSLTSGVQETQYF
clone size: -
J gene: TRBJ2-5
D gene: TRBD2
V gene: TRBV5-1

CDR3 DNA: TGTGCCAGCAGCTTACTGACCCGGGGTCTCCTCGCGGATACGCAGTATTTT
CDR3 protein: CASSLLTRGLLADTQYF
clone size: -
J gene: TRBJ2-3
D gene: -
V gene: TRBV7-8